The source of this TCR beta chain is a study of beta chain features in type 1 diabetes. Study-wide findings and caveats: In patients and controls equally, PCR might favor templates that are shorter.

The isolated RNA, all of it, was reverse transcribed, so expressed TCRB transcripts were what got sequenced. Some clones are missing from TCRdb's copy, which holds only in-frame ones; the method was immunoSEQ multiplex PCR. The table records 300,000 to 400,000 clones, roughly 12% of them present only once. Germline V gene sequence: CDR1 SEHNR, CDR2 FQNEAQ (reference sequence). This CDR3 is 15 amino acids long. Trimming at V came to 5 bases and at J to 7 bases, leaving 8 bases not matched to a gene. Comment on this clone: The antigen remains undetermined.

The chain is built from TRBV7-9 and TRBJ2-5; 12 bases match TRBD2. Sequenced input: naive CD4+ T cells from blood. This TCR derives from a man younger than 30 in good health. The CDR3 DNA sequence: TGTGCCAGCAGCCCCGGACTAGCGGGGTGGGGGACCCAGTACTTC. Residues: CASSPGLAGWGTQYF.